This T cell receptor (beta chain) was captured by sequencing in a study of OX40 agonist ivuxolimab in advanced cancers. Turning to the study itself: Antecedent anti-PD-1, anti-PD-L1 or anti-CTLA-4 therapy was permissible, with roughly 36% having received some.

Using immunoSEQ multiplex PCR, the repertoire was profiled, and TCRdb retains in-frame clones only, with some absent. Among about 78,000 clones, roughly nine tenths were seen once, and the ten largest hold about 3%. The cohort excluded patients with autoimmune disease history or systemic immunosuppression. This clone appeared once. Its target is unknown. One end of the junction varies from germline; a read error may be responsible. Other DNA sequences from this sample encode an identical CDR3 as well. In germline, CDR1 is MNHNY, CDR2 SVGAGI (reference sequence). The CDR3 length is 12 residues. Findings of the study overall: By week 6 at 0.1 to 3.0 mg/kg, blood CD4+ and CD8+ T cells had expanded clonally.

The V and J genes are TRBV6-6 and TRBJ1-1, with D perhaps TRBD1 (6 bases). The receptor's source is an adult with an advanced solid tumor such as melanoma, head and neck, liver or kidney cancer. The sample was CD4+ or CD8+ T cells sorted from blood, taken in a trial of the OX40 agonist ivuxolimab. CDR3 sequence reads: CASSQGRTEAFF. The CDR3 region has the DNA TGTGCCAGCTCACAGGGTAGGACTGAGGCTTTCTTT.